Given below is one T cell receptor beta chain in context. This sample was taken from a study of blood T cell repertoires in COVID-19. About the research overall: The samples span acute and convalescent COVID-19 from the United States, Italy and Spain. T cells, B-cell-depleted T cells, or PBMCs supplied cDNA or gDNA.

Germline CDR1 and CDR2: MNHEY and SVGAGI. Trimming removed 6 bases at V and 4 bases at J, with 13 bases between. The CDR3 length is 13 residues. In the study's own analysis: Estimation of nucleated cell counts relied on the amplification of reference gene primers. The repertoire was sequenced with immunoSEQ multiplex PCR; TCRdb's copy has only in-frame clones and lacks some. From that table come the V and J calls and clone size; the DNA was used to work out D and trimming. This table holds roughly 200,000 clones, more than 70% found once. Those who participated ranged in age from 18 to 89 years and resided in about 24 US areas.

The chain employs TRBV6-5 and TRBJ2-7; tentative D call: TRBD1 (6 bases). This TCR derives from a man in his forties with acute COVID-19. The sequenced material came from PBMCs or T cells enriched from blood (not recorded which). The CDR3 protein is CASSYNRDYEQYF. The CDR3 region has the DNA TGTGCCAGCAGCTACAACAGGGATTACGAGCAGTACTTC.